A selection of T cell receptor beta chains follows, all from one sample in a study of PD-1 blockade in classical Hodgkin lymphoma. This table comes from immunoSEQ multiplex PCR, and its TCRdb copy is limited to in-frame clones, with some not included. The sample holds roughly 50,000 clones; around 91% are singletons and the top ten take approximately 15%. The source material was peripheral blood mononuclear cells (PBMCs), sampled before the fourth cycle of nivolumab. Receptors were obtained from a human donor with classical Hodgkin lymphoma. Both conserved end residues are part of each CDR3. The D gene is left open where the match is weak. A clone size is listed for some rows: how often the clone was seen (once, few, many), or a class if it is expanded.

>-|TRBV29-1|TRBJ2-7|TRBD1
CSVGGTGAPYEQYF
TGCAGCGTTGGGGGGACAGGGGCCCCCTACGAGCAGTACTTC
>once|TRBV10-3|TRBJ1-1|TRBD1
CAISPRDRGPAEAFF
TGTGCCATCAGTCCCCGGGACAGGGGGCCCGCTGAAGCTTTCTTT
>-|TRBV7-9|TRBJ2-1|-
CASSPLRAHEQFF
TGTGCCAGCAGCCCCTTGAGGGCCCATGAGCAGTTCTTC
>-|TRBV19|TRBJ2-7|-
CASSIRTGYYEQYF
TGTGCCAGTAGTATTCGGACCGGGTACTACGAGCAGTACTTC
>-|TRBV7-2|TRBJ1-2|-
CASRQGQFGYTF
TGTGCCAGCAGACAAGGGCAGTTCGGCTACACCTTC
>-|TRBV5-4|TRBJ2-3|TRBD2
CASSLAGGPNTDTQYF
TGTGCCAGCAGCTTGGCGGGAGGGCCTAATACCGATACGCAGTATTTT
>-|TRBV7-6|TRBJ2-5|-
CASSPRAGDAETQYF
TGTGCCAGCAGCCCCCGCGCCGGGGACGCGGAGACCCAGTACTTC
>medium-sized|TRBV5-6|TRBJ2-1|-
CASSLDTETWGHEQFF
TGTGCCAGCAGCTTGGATACAGAAACATGGGGGCATGAGCAGTTCTTC
>-|TRBV10-1|TRBJ2-1|-
CASSEFLSRPGRHNEQFF
TGCGCCAGCAGTGAGTTTCTTTCGCGTCCCGGGAGACACAATGAGCAGTTCTTC
>-|TRBV7-2|TRBJ2-5|-
CASSPRSGETQYF
TGTGCCAGCAGTCCCCGAAGTGGAGAGACCCAGTACTTC
>-|TRBV12-5|TRBJ1-2|-
CASGPRFRDTGYTF
TGTGCTAGTGGTCCACGCTTCCGGGACACTGGCTACACCTTC
>-|TRBV11-3|TRBJ1-2|TRBD1
CASSSGSGTGVNYGYTF
TGTGCCAGCAGCTCCGGTTCCGGGACAGGGGTGAACTATGGCTACACCTTC